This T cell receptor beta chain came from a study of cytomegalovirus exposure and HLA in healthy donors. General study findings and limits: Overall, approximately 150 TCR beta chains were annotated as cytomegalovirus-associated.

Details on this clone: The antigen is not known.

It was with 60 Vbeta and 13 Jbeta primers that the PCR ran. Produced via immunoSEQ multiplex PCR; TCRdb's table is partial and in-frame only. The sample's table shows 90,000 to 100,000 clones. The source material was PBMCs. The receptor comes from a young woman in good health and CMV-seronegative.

The CDR3 nucleotides read TGTGCCAGCAGCTTCCCCCCGGGACAGGGCCCGGGTCAGTACTTC. Translation gives CASSFPPGQGPGQYF. The chain employs TRBV7-9 and TRBJ2-4, with TRBD1 matching 9 bases. The CDR3 loop spans 15 amino acids. Losses at the gene ends were 3 bases for V and 12 bases for J; bases not matched to a gene: 12. Germline loops: CDR1 SEHNR, CDR2 FQNEAQ (reference sequence). Looking up the rest from reference TRBV7-9 and TRBJ2-4 gives the full variable domain: DTGVSQNPRHKITKRGQNVTFRCDPISEHNRLYWYRQTLGQGPEFLTYFQNEAQLEKSRLLSDRFSAERPKGSFSTLEIQRTEQGDSAMYLCASSFPPGQGPGQYFGAGTRLSVL.